This T cell receptor (beta chain) was found in a study of T cell repertoires and leukemia-associated antigens. As for the study in general: Effective reads per sample ranged from roughly 3.3 to 5.5 million. Findings and caveats of the study: V, J, VDJ and CDR3 counts did not differ significantly among groups. Whether expanded clones are antigen-specific and functional remains untested.

TCRdb re-derived calls from the 5' RACE reads in MiXCR, one entry per CDR3 protein. The sample consists of roughly 13,000 distinct CDR3 sequences, more than 30% of them appearing once. Before use, CD3+ T cells rested overnight in serum-free medium. Trimming took 6 bases from V and 5 from J, leaving 20 bases between them. The germline V gene has CDR1 DFQATT and CDR2 SNEGSKA (reference sequence). The CDR3 is 14 amino acids. This clonotype is medium-sized. Its antigen remains unidentified. The sequence came from a female donor in good health. The sequenced sample was CD3+ T cells sorted from blood and cultured. V is TRBV20-1 and J is TRBJ2-7; TRBD1 is a possible D gene (7 bases). The CDR3 protein is CSAQGGTGVHEQYF. CDR3 nucleotides: TGCAGTGCCCAGGGGGGTACGGGGGTCCACGAGCAGTACTTC.